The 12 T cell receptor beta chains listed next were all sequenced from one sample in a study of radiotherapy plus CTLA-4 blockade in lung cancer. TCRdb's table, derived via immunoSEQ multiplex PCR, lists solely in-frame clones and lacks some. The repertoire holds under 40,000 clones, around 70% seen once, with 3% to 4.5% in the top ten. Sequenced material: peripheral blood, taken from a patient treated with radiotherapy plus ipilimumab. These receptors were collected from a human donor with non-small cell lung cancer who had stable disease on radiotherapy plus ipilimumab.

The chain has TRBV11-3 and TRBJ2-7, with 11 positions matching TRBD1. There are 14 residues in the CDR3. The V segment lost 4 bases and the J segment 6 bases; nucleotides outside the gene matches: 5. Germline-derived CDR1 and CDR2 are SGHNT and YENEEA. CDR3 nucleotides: TGTGCCAGCAGCTATGGACAGGGGGCCGGCGAGCAGTACTTC. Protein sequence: CASSYGQGAGEQYF.

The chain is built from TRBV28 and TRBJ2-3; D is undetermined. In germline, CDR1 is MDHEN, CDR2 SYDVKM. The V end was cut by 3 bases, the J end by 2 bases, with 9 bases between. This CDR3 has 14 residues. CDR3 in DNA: TGTGCCAGCAGTTTTAGCCAGACCACAGATACGCAGTATTTT. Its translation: CASSFSQTTDTQYF.

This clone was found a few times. The CDR3 coding sequence is TGCGCCAGCACCGTACAGGGTGGAGATATCTATGCCTATGGCTACACCTTC. This translates into CASTVQGGDIYAYGYTF. The chain uses TRBV5-1 and TRBJ1-2; D perhaps matches TRBD1 (6 bases). V was pared by 6 bases and J by 4 bases, with 25 bases between. Germline CDR1 and CDR2: SGHRS and YFSETQ. The CDR3 loop spans 17 amino acids.

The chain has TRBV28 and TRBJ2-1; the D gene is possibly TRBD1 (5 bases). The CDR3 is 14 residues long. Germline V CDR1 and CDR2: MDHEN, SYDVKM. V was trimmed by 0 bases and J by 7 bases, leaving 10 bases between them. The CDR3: CASSLWTVTNEQFF. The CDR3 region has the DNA TGTGCCAGCAGTTTATGGACAGTTACAAATGAGCAGTTCTTC.

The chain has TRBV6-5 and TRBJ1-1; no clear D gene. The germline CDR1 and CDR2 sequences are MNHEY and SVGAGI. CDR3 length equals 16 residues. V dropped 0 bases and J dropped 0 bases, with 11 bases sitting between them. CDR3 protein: CASSYSSAFMNTEAFF. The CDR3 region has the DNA TGTGCCAGCAGTTACTCGAGTGCGTTCATGAACACTGAAGCTTTCTTT.

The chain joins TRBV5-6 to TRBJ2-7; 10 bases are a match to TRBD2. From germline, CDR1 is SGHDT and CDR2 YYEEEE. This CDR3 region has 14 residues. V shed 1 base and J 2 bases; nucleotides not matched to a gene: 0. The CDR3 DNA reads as TGTGCCAGCAGCTTGAGCGGGAGGGCCTACGAGCAGTACTTC. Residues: CASSLSGRAYEQYF.

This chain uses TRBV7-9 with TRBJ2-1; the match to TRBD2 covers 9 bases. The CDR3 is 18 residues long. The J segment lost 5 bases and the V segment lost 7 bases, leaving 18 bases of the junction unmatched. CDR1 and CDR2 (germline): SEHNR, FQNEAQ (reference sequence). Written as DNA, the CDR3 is TGTGCCAGCAACCAACTAGGGAGTTGGACTAGCGACAACAATGAGCAGTTCTTC. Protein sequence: CASNQLGSWTSDNNEQFF.

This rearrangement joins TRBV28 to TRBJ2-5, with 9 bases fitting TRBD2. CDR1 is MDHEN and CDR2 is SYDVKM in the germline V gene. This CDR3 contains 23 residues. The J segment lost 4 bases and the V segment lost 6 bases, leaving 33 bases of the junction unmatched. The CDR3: CASSTGWGLQIKAGGPLSETQYF. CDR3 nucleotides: TGTGCCAGCAGCACAGGATGGGGGTTACAGATAAAGGCGGGAGGGCCCCTCTCAGAGACCCAGTACTTC.

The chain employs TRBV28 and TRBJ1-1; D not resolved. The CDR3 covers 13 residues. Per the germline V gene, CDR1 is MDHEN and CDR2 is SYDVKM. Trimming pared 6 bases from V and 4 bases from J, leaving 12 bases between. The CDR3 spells CASRAGGVTEAFF. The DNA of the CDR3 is TGTGCCAGCAGGGCGGGCGGGGTCACTGAAGCTTTCTTT.

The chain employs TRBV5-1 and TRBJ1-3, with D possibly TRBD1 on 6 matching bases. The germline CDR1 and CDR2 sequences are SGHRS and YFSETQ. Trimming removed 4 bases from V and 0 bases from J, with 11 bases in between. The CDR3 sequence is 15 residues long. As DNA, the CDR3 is TGCGCCAGCAGCCCTGGAGGGGGCTCTGGAAACACCATATATTTT. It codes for CASSPGGGSGNTIYF.

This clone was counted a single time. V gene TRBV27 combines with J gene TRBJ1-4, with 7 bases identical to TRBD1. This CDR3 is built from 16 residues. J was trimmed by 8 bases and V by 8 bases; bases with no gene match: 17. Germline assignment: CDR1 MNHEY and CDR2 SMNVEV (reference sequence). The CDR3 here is CASRPTTGDVSEKLFF. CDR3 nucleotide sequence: TGTGCCAGCCGACCTACCACAGGGGATGTCAGCGAAAAACTGTTTTTT.

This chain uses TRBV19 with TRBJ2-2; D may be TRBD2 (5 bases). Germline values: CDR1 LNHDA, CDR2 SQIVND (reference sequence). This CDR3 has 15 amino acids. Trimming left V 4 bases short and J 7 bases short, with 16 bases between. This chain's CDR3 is CASSTGGLAIGELFF. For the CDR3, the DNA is TGTGCCAGTAGTACCGGAGGACTGGCAATCGGGGAGCTGTTTTTT.